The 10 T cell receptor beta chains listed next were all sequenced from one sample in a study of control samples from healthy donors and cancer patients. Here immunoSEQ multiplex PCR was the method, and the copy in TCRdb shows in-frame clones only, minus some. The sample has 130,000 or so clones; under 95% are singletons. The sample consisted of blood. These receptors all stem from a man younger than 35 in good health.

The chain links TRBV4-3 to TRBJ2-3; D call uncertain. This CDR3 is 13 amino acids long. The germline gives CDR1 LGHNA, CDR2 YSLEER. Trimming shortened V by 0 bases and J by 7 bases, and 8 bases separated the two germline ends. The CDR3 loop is CASSQETENTQYF. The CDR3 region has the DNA TGCGCCAGCAGCCAAGAAACGGAAAATACGCAGTATTTT.

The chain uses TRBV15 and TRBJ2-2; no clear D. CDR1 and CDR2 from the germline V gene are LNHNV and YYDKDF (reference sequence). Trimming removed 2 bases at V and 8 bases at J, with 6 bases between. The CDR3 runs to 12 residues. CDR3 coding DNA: TGTGCCACCAGCAGAAAGGGAGGGGAGCTGTTTTTT. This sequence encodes CATSRKGGELFF.

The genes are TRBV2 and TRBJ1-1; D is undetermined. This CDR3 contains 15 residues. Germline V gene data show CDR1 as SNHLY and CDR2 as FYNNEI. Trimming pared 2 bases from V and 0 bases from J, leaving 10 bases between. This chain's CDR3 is CASSEKSRLNTEAFF. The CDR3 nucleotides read TGTGCCAGCAGTGAAAAGAGCCGGTTGAACACTGAAGCTTTCTTT.

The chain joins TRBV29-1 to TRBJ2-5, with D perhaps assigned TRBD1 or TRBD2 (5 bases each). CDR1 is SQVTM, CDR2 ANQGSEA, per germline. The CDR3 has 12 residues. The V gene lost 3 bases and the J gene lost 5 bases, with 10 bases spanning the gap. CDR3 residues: CSVDGTRETQYF. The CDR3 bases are TGCAGCGTTGATGGGACCCGGGAGACCCAGTACTTC.

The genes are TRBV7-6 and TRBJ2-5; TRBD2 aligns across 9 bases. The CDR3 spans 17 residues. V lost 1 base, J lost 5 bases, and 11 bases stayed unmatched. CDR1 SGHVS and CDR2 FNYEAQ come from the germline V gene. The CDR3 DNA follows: TGTGCCAGCAGCTTAGTGGGCTCGCGGGGGGGCAGGGAGACCCAGTACTTC. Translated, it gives CASSLVGSRGGRETQYF.

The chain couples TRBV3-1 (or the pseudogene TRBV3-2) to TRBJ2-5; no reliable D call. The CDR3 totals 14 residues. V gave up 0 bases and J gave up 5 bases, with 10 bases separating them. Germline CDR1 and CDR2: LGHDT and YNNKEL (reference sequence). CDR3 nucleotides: TGTGCCAGCAGCCAAGAACCAAACTGGGAGACCCAGTACTTC. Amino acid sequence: CASSQEPNWETQYF.

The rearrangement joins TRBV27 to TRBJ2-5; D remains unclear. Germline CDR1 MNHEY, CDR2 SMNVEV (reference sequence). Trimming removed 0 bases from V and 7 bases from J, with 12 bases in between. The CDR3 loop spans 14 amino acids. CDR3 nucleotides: TGTGCCAGCAGTTTATCCGAAGGGTCAGGGACCCAGTACTTC. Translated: CASSLSEGSGTQYF.

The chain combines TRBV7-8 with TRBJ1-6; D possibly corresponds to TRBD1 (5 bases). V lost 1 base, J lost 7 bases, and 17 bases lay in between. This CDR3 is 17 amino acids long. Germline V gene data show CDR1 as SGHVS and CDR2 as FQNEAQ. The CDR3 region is CASSLESLRGWNSPLHF. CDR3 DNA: TGTGCCAGCAGCTTAGAATCTCTTCGGGGGTGGAATTCACCCCTCCACTTT.

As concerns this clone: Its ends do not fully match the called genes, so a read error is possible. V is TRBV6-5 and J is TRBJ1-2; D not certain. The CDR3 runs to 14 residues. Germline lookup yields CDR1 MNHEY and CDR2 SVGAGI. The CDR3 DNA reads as TGTGCCAGCACTTACTCTGGGGATAGCTATGGCTACACCTTC. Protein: CASTYSGDSYGYTF.

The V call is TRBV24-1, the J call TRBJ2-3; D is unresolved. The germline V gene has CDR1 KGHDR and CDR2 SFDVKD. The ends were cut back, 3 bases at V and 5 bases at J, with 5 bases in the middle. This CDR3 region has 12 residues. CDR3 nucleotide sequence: TGTGCCACCAGTGATAGAAGAGATACGCAGTATTTT. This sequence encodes CATSDRRDTQYF.